In this sample, the clone carrying this T cell receptor (beta chain) turned up a few times. The authors amplified TCR beta CDR3 regions from RNA transcripts. Amplification began with first-round RT-PCR using HTBI primers, then second-round multiplex PCR was performed. One entry per CDR3 protein, called by TCRdb with MiXCR from the multiplex PCR reads. The sample records roughly 700,000 distinct CDR3 sequences, roughly 41% being singletons. This sample stems from a study of Graves' ophthalmopathy and Graves' hyperthyroidism. As for the study in general: Pretreatment peripheral blood was obtained at initial diagnosis.

The CDR3 spans 12 residues. The V gene's germline CDR1 is SQVTM and CDR2 ANQGSEA. V shed 3 bases and J shed 6 bases, with 8 bases lying between them. Ophthalmopathy donors were characterized by moderate-to-severe activity, CAS of at least 3, NOSPECS of at least 4, and duration under 3 months. Patients were diagnosed from clinical symptoms, serum thyroxine, TRAb, thyroid ultrasound and orbital computed tomography. The sequenced sample consisted of peripheral blood. The sequence was obtained from an adult man with Graves' ophthalmopathy. V and J are TRBV29-1 and TRBJ2-2; possible D gene TRBD2, 6 bases. The CDR3 here is CSVELAPGELFF. The CDR3 DNA is TGCAGCGTTGAGCTAGCGCCCGGGGAGCTGTTTTTT.